This entry describes one T cell receptor beta chain. Its target is unknown. Losses at the gene ends were 5 bases for V and 3 bases for J; bases not matched to a gene: 6. Germline V lookup: CDR1 MNHEY, CDR2 SMNVEV (reference sequence). This CDR3 has 15 amino acids. This record comes from a study of T cell responses to AZD1222 COVID-19 vaccine. Notes on the study in general: White British donors predominated, females outnumbered males, and clonal diversity was possibly underestimated. There were repertoire samples only from the period after the peak T cell response. Spike-wide vaccine-associated CD4 TCRs dominated at 160-218 and 743-854. Unmutated variant regions reportedly attract nearly half of all spike-specific TCRs.

TCRdb's copy holds only in-frame clones and misses some; the assay was immunoSEQ multiplex PCR. Of 95,000 to 150,000 clones listed, roughly 87% were seen once; the top ten hold around 10%. This TCR came from an adult in good health. The rearrangement uses TRBV27 and TRBJ1-5; TRBD1 matches at 8 bases. Sample: peripheral blood, taken on day 0 of AZD1222 vaccination. The CDR3 spells CASSPRTGINQPQHF. Here the CDR3 DNA reads TGTGCCAGCAGTCCTCGGACAGGGATCAATCAGCCCCAGCATTTT.